This T cell receptor beta chain stems from a study of blood T cell repertoires in COVID-19. While infection was still active, Seattle patients were enrolled and then followed longitudinally. CDR3 length: 13 residues. CDR1 is SEHNR and CDR2 is FQNEAQ in the germline V gene (reference sequence). V shed 1 base and J shed 4 bases, with 5 bases lying between them. The repertoire was sequenced with immunoSEQ multiplex PCR; TCRdb's copy has only in-frame clones and lacks some. The top ten hold under 7% of the sample, which has approximately 300,000 clones, 80% to 95% seen once. The receptor was isolated from a woman aged 25 to 39 with COVID-19, enrolled during active disease. Specimen: peripheral blood. The chain employs TRBV7-9 and TRBJ1-5, with D uncertain. CDR3 residues: CASSLGTNQPQHF. In DNA, the CDR3 is TGTGCCAGCAGCTTAGGCACAAATCAGCCCCAGCATTTT.